One sample yielded the 25 T cell receptor beta chains listed below, sequenced in a study of blood T cell repertoires in COVID-19. Produced via immunoSEQ multiplex PCR; TCRdb's table is partial and in-frame only. The sample has roughly 180,000 clones, roughly 83% seen once. The sequenced sample consisted of PBMCs or T cells enriched from blood (not recorded which). The source is an older woman who had recovered from COVID-19.

This chain connects TRBV7-2 to TRBJ1-5; 8 bases map to TRBD1. Germline V gene data show CDR1 as SGHTA and CDR2 as FQGNSA. The CDR3 totals 15 residues. V lost 1 base to trimming and J lost 6 bases; unmatched junction nucleotides: 5. Written as DNA, the CDR3 is TGTGCCAGCAGCTTAGTCGGGACAGGCCTTCAGCCCCAGCATTTT. This encodes CASSLVGTGLQPQHF.

This chain connects TRBV3-1 (or the pseudogene TRBV3-2) to TRBJ1-2; D is unresolved. The germline CDR1 and CDR2 sequences are LGHDT and YNNKEL (reference sequence). V was cut by 2 bases and J by 2 bases, with 12 bases left in between. This CDR3 region has 15 residues. The DNA of the CDR3 is TGTGCCAGCAGCCAAAGACAAGTTTCGAACTATGGCTACACCTTC. Its protein is CASSQRQVSNYGYTF.

The chain uses TRBV6-1 and TRBJ1-5; possibly TRBD1 for D (6 bases). This CDR3 is built from 13 residues. V was trimmed by 3 bases and J by 6 bases, leaving 9 bases between them. Looked up from germline, CDR1 is MNHNS and CDR2 is SASEGT. CDR3 bases: TGTGCCAGCAGTGATACAGGGCCTCAGCCCCAGCATTTT. Protein product: CASSDTGPQPQHF.

The chain joins TRBV5-8 to TRBJ2-3; TRBD2 agrees at 14 bases. The CDR3 has 18 amino acids. CDR1 and CDR2 (germline): SGHTS, YDEGEE. The junction had 7 bases not matched to a gene; V was cut back by 4 bases and J by 0 bases. CDR3 in DNA: TGTGCCAGCAGCCCGGGACTAGCGGGAGTCGCTAGCACAGATACGCAGTATTTT. Protein: CASSPGLAGVASTDTQYF. The full variable domain, completed using reference TRBV5-8 and TRBJ2-3, is EAGVTQSPTHLIKTRGQQATLRCSPISGHTSVYWYQQALGLGLQFLLWYDEGEERNRGNFPPRFSGRQFPNYSSELNVNALELEDSALYLCASSPGLAGVASTDTQYFGPGTRLTVL.

This clone was seen only once. This rearrangement joins TRBV30 to TRBJ1-2; D uncertain. The V end lost 0 bases, the J end lost 7 bases, and 12 bases lay between the germline ends. Germline assignment: CDR1 GTSNPN and CDR2 SVGIG (reference sequence). The CDR3 consists of 13 residues. The CDR3 spells CAWSVSTVGGYTF. Written as DNA, the CDR3 is TGTGCCTGGAGTGTAAGCACAGTAGGTGGCTACACCTTC.

There are a few counts of this clone. The rearrangement joins TRBV2 to TRBJ1-2; D is undetermined. V was pared by 4 bases and J by 0 bases, with 6 bases between. The length of the CDR3 is 13 residues. The germline gives CDR1 SNHLY, CDR2 FYNNEI. The CDR3 loop is CASSGLSNYGYTF. The CDR3, as DNA: TGTGCCAGCAGTGGTCTCTCTAACTATGGCTACACCTTC.

V usage is TRBV3-1 (or the pseudogene TRBV3-2) and J usage is TRBJ2-7, with D possibly matching TRBD2 (6 bases). This CDR3 is 13 amino acids long. Trimming pared 3 bases from V and 4 bases from J, leaving 10 bases between. Germline CDR1 is LGHDT and CDR2 is YNNKEL (reference sequence). CDR3 in DNA: TGTGCCAGCAGCCACGGGGGTGGGTACGAGCAGTACTTC. It specifies CASSHGGGYEQYF.

The V call is TRBV7-9, the J call TRBJ1-6, with a tentative D call TRBD1 (6 bases). V was pared by 4 bases and J by 0 bases, with 13 bases between. The germline CDR1 and CDR2 sequences are SEHNR and FQNEAQ (reference sequence). The CDR3 runs 17 residues. DNA for the CDR3: TGTGCCAGCAGCTCCCCGGGGACAAGCTCCTATAATTCACCCCTCCACTTT. Protein: CASSSPGTSSYNSPLHF.

The sample holds a few counts of this clone. J is TRBJ1-2 and V is TRBV12-3 or TRBV12-4; 8 bases agree with TRBD1. V dropped 6 bases and J dropped 9; count of bases not matched to a gene: 3. This CDR3 has 11 amino acids. The CDR3 protein is CASSQGASYTF. The CDR3 coding sequence is TGTGCCAGCAGCCAGGGGGCGAGCTACACCTTC.

The chain has TRBV11-2 and TRBJ2-5; perhaps TRBD2 as D (5 bases). V lost 2 bases, J lost 3 bases, and 10 bases lay in between. Germline-derived CDR1 and CDR2 are SGHAT and FQNNGV. This CDR3 has 14 residues. CDR3 sequence: CASSLNGIKETQYF. The CDR3 nucleotides are TGTGCCAGCAGCTTAAACGGGATTAAAGAGACCCAGTACTTC.

The chain is built from TRBV18 and TRBJ1-1, with 10 bases fitting TRBD1. The germline V gene has CDR1 KGHSH and CDR2 LQKENI. The CDR3 is 15 residues long. With 1 base clipped from V and 6 bases from J, the junction kept 5 bases outside the gene matches. The CDR3 DNA is TGTGCCAGCTCACCACTGACAGGGGGCACTTCTGAAGCTTTCTTT. Protein sequence: CASSPLTGGTSEAFF.

CDR3 amino acids: CASREGGVTDTQYF. DNA for the CDR3: TGTGCCAGCAGGGAGGGAGGGGTCACAGATACGCAGTATTTT. This rearrangement joins TRBV6-5 to TRBJ2-3; TRBD2 matches 7 bases. The CDR3 covers 14 residues. The V segment lost 6 bases and the J segment 2 bases; nucleotides outside the gene matches: 5. CDR1 and CDR2 (germline): MNHEY, SVGAGI.

This clone was picked up a small number of times. V gene TRBV21-1 combines with J gene TRBJ1-5; TRBD1 is the table's D call and was not checked against the DNA. TRBV21-1 is described as a pseudogene. The CDR3 spans 14 residues. Here the CDR3 reads CASAQGYSNQPQHF. CDR3 nucleotides: TGTGCCAGCGCTCAGGGGTATAGCAATCAGCCCCAGCATTTT.

The chain uses TRBV12-3 or TRBV12-4 and TRBJ1-1, with D perhaps TRBD1 (6 bases). The ends were cut back, 9 bases at V and 0 bases at J, with 11 bases in the middle. CDR3 length: 13 residues. The CDR3 protein is CASWGGLNTEAFF. In DNA, the CDR3 is TGTGCCAGTTGGGGGGGGCTGAACACTGAAGCTTTCTTT.

The CDR3 spells CAISESSGNQPQHF. CDR3 coding DNA: TGTGCCATCAGTGAGTCATCAGGAAATCAGCCCCAGCATTTT. The rearrangement links TRBV10-3 to TRBJ1-5; D ambiguous. The CDR3 totals 14 residues. CDR1 is ENHRY and CDR2 is SYGVKD in the germline V gene. Trimming took off 0 bases at V and 4 bases at J, with 7 bases between the two ends.

V usage is TRBV20-1 and J usage is TRBJ2-3; 14 nucleotides align to TRBD2. This CDR3 has 15 residues. V trimming: 3 bases; J trimming: 9 bases; junction bases outside the gene matches: 8. From germline, CDR1 is DFQATT and CDR2 SNEGSKA (reference sequence). The CDR3 protein is CSASVPGLAGATQYF. The CDR3 DNA reads as TGCAGTGCTAGTGTACCGGGACTAGCGGGGGCGACGCAGTATTTT.

V and J are TRBV13 and TRBJ2-7, with 9 bases identical to TRBD1. This CDR3 comprises 15 residues. V trimming: 4 bases; J trimming: 2 bases; junction bases outside the gene matches: 6. Germline-derived CDR1 and CDR2 are PRHDT and FYEKMQ (reference sequence). CDR3 residues: CASSSNRDRAYEQYF. The CDR3 nucleotides are TGTGCCAGCAGCTCAAACCGGGACAGGGCCTACGAGCAGTACTTC.

The rearrangement joins TRBV3-1 (or the pseudogene TRBV3-2) to TRBJ1-2; no firm D call. With 8 bases removed from V and 3 bases from J, the gap between germline ends came to 16 bases. Germline CDR1 LGHDT, CDR2 YNNKEL (reference sequence). The CDR3 totals 14 residues. CDR3 in DNA: TGTGCCAGCCTGAGGGTCCCCAGGTACTATGGCTACACCTTC. Residues: CASLRVPRYYGYTF.

V and J are TRBV11-3 and TRBJ2-3; 11 nucleotides line up with TRBD1. CDR3 length: 16 amino acids. V lost 5 bases to trimming and J lost 3 bases; unmatched junction nucleotides: 7. Germline V gene sequence: CDR1 SGHNT, CDR2 YENEEA. CDR3 region: CASSPGGTGGTDTQYF. CDR3 bases: TGTGCCAGCAGCCCCGGGGGGACAGGGGGTACAGATACGCAGTATTTT.

This clone turned up a few times. The chain combines TRBV27 with TRBJ1-2; 9 positions match TRBD1. Germline CDR1 MNHEY, CDR2 SMNVEV (reference sequence). The CDR3 loop spans 15 amino acids. Germline trimming cut 2 bases from V and 1 base from J; bases unmatched to any gene: 2. The CDR3 loop is CASSLRTGDNYGYTF. The DNA for the CDR3 is TGTGCCAGCAGTTTAAGGACAGGGGATAACTATGGCTACACCTTC.

V is TRBV7-9 and J is TRBJ2-3; 9 nucleotides match TRBD2. Germline V lookup: CDR1 SEHNR, CDR2 FQNEAQ (reference sequence). The CDR3 is 16 amino acids. The V gene end was trimmed by 3 bases and the J gene end by 2 bases; junction bases not matched to a gene: 6. CDR3 DNA sequence: TGTGCCAGCAGCTTCCAAGCGGGGGGCGACACAGATACGCAGTATTTT. It translates to CASSFQAGGDTDTQYF.

V is TRBV15 and J is TRBJ1-5; D is possibly TRBD1 (6 bases). The CDR3 runs 17 residues. The germline gives CDR1 LNHNV, CDR2 YYDKDF (reference sequence). The germline V and J ends were trimmed by 3 bases and 3 bases, with 18 bases remaining between them. The DNA of the CDR3 is TGTGCCACCAGCAGGCAGGATTTCCGACAGGTCAATCAGCCCCAGCATTTT. Its protein product is CATSRQDFRQVNQPQHF.

The chain links TRBV10-2 to TRBJ1-5; D remains unclear. The CDR3 covers 12 residues. Trimming left V 3 bases short and J 9 bases short, with 9 bases between. Germline CDR1 and CDR2: WSHSY and SAAADI. The chain's CDR3 is CASSDPSAPQHF. CDR3 coding DNA: TGCGCCAGCAGTGATCCGAGTGCGCCCCAGCATTTT.

The rearrangement joins TRBV24-1 to TRBJ2-3; no clear D. The V end was cut by 1 base, the J end by 5 bases, with 3 bases between. The CDR3 length is 12 residues. CDR1 KGHDR and CDR2 SFDVKD come from the germline V gene. CDR3 residues: CATSDFGDTQYF. The CDR3 DNA sequence: TGTGCCACCAGTGATTTCGGAGATACGCAGTATTTT.

This rearrangement joins TRBV10-3 to TRBJ1-2; 8 bases match TRBD1. This CDR3 has 18 amino acids. The V and J ends lost 0 bases and 3 bases, in that order; junction bases with no gene match: 12. CDR1 is ENHRY and CDR2 is SYGVKD in the germline V gene. The CDR3 nucleotides are TGTGCCATCAGTGAGTCGGCTTCGGCAGGACAGGGCGACTATGGCTACACCTTC. Protein: CAISESASAGQGDYGYTF.